Listed here are 22 T cell receptor beta chains from one sample, sequenced in a study of OX40 agonist ivuxolimab in advanced cancers. Generated by immunoSEQ multiplex PCR, the TCRdb table keeps only in-frame clones and is missing some. The sample yields approximately 100,000 clones, roughly 91% seen once. The sequenced sample was CD4+ or CD8+ T cells sorted from blood, obtained in a trial of the OX40 agonist ivuxolimab. All receptors come from an adult with an advanced solid tumor such as melanoma, head and neck, liver or kidney cancer.

The V call is TRBV9, the J call TRBJ2-1; weak D call: TRBD2 (7 bases). The germline CDR1 and CDR2 sequences are SGDLS and YYNGEE. Trimming removed 4 bases from V and 2 bases from J, with 13 bases in between. The CDR3 extends over 15 amino acids. DNA for the CDR3: TGTGCCAGCAGCCTGGGCGGGGGCCCCTACAATGAGCAGTTCTTC. This codes for CASSLGGGPYNEQFF.

V usage is TRBV5-4 and J usage is TRBJ1-5; D is possibly TRBD1 (5 bases). The CDR3 contains 14 residues. Trimming cost V 2 bases and J 6 bases, with 12 bases left between them. Germline V gene lookup returns CDR1 SGHNT and CDR2 YYREEE (reference sequence). CDR3 nucleotide sequence: TGTGCCAGCAGCTTACGGGGGTTTGGTCAGCCCCAGCATTTT. Amino acids: CASSLRGFGQPQHF.

This chain links TRBV5-1 with TRBJ2-5; D uncertain. CDR1 and CDR2 (germline): SGHRS, YFSETQ. The CDR3 is 13 residues long. Trimming left V 0 bases short and J 6 bases short, with 9 bases between. The CDR3 bases are TGCGCCAGCAGCTTGGGACCTCAGCAGACCCAGTACTTC. This translates into CASSLGPQQTQYF.

V is TRBV5-4 and J is TRBJ2-1; 7 bases align to TRBD2. This CDR3 region has 16 residues. Losses at the gene ends were 8 bases for V and 9 bases for J; bases not matched to a gene: 20. The germline V gene has CDR1 SGHNT and CDR2 YYREEE (reference sequence). CDR3 region: CASNLGRQTSSGEQFF. CDR3 coding DNA: TGTGCCAGTAATCTGGGACGCCAGACTAGCTCGGGTGAGCAGTTCTTC.

This clone has only one observation. The chain employs TRBV5-5 and TRBJ2-7; the match to TRBD2 covers 7 bases. The V gene end was trimmed by 4 bases and the J gene end by 0 bases; junction bases not matched to a gene: 10. Germline CDR1 is SGHKS and CDR2 is YYEKEE (reference sequence). The CDR3 length is 16 residues. In DNA, the CDR3 is TGTGCCAGCAGCCGACAACTAGCGACGACCTCCTACGAGCAGTACTTC. Protein product: CASSRQLATTSYEQYF.

The CDR3 DNA reads as TGTGCCAGCAGCTATTTGACTAGCGGGAGTATAGGTGAGCAGTTCTTC. Its translation is CASSYLTSGSIGEQFF. The rearrangement joins TRBV11-1 to TRBJ2-1, with 12 bases lining up with TRBD2. In germline, CDR1 is SGHAT, CDR2 FQDESV (reference sequence). This CDR3 contains 16 residues. The J segment lost 9 bases and the V segment lost 4 bases, leaving 10 bases of the junction unmatched.

The chain joins TRBV4-1 to TRBJ2-7; D is unresolved. Per the germline V gene, CDR1 is MGHRA and CDR2 is YSYEKL. V was clipped by 3 bases and J by 6 bases, with 12 bases between them. The CDR3 length is 13 residues. The DNA of the CDR3 is TGCGCCAGCAGCCATGATTTTGGACGCGAGCAGTACTTC. Its translation is CASSHDFGREQYF.

The chain is built from TRBV5-6 and TRBJ2-7; no clear D. CDR3 size: 14 residues. The V and J ends lost 3 bases and 0 bases respectively, with 10 bases between them. The germline V gene has CDR1 SGHDT and CDR2 YYEEEE. DNA for the CDR3: TGTGCCAGCAGCTCGCCAGGTATCTCCTACGAGCAGTACTTC. Its protein is CASSSPGISYEQYF.

The chain links TRBV6-5 to TRBJ1-2; D unresolved. The CDR3 covers 14 residues. Trimming left V 0 bases short and J 5 bases short, with 10 bases between. Germline values: CDR1 MNHEY, CDR2 SVGAGI. The CDR3 DNA sequence: TGTGCCAGCAGTTACTCACCGGACCTATATGGCTACACCTTC. It specifies CASSYSPDLYGYTF.

J is TRBJ1-3 and V is TRBV6-1; D possibly corresponds to TRBD1 (5 bases). CDR1 is MNHNS, CDR2 SASEGT, per germline. Between the trimmed V and J ends, which lost 5 bases and 9 bases, there was a span of 11 bases. This CDR3 spans 12 amino acids. CDR3 in DNA: TGTGCCAGCAGTTCACAGGTTGGCACCATATATTTT. Its translation is CASSSQVGTIYF.

The V gene is TRBV9, the J gene TRBJ2-1; TRBD2 agrees at 7 bases. Germline CDR1 and CDR2: SGDLS and YYNGEE. This CDR3 has 15 residues. With 0 bases clipped from V and 6 bases from J, the junction kept 6 bases outside the gene matches. CDR3 in amino acids: CASSVEAGAVNEQFF. For the CDR3, the DNA is TGTGCCAGCAGCGTAGAGGCGGGAGCGGTCAATGAGCAGTTCTTC.

The chain joins TRBV6-5 to TRBJ2-7; D uncertain. The CDR3 is 15 amino acids. Per germline, CDR1 MNHEY and CDR2 SVGAGI. V was trimmed by 0 bases and J by 4 bases, leaving 13 bases between them. CDR3 bases: TGTGCCAGCAGTTACTCCTTTTTAGGGCCGTACGAGCAGTACTTC. Its protein is CASSYSFLGPYEQYF.

V is TRBV7-9 and J is TRBJ1-2, with D perhaps matching TRBD1 (5 bases). V dropped 3 bases and J dropped 7 bases, with 15 bases sitting between them. Germline V gene lookup returns CDR1 SEHNR and CDR2 FQNEAQ (reference sequence). There are 14 residues in the CDR3. The CDR3 nucleotides are TGTGCCAGCAGCTTCGCAGGACAAGGCGTTGGCTACACCTTC. Its protein product is CASSFAGQGVGYTF.

CDR3 sequence (DNA): TGTGCCAGTAGCTCCCAACCAGGGCGGGGGACTGAAGCTTTCTTT. It specifies CASSSQPGRGTEAFF. The chain links TRBV19 to TRBJ1-1, with a tentative D call TRBD1 (5 bases). The CDR3 consists of 15 residues. Per the germline V gene, CDR1 is LNHDA and CDR2 is SQIVND (reference sequence). Trimming removed 6 bases from V and 5 bases from J, with 19 bases in between.

The chain is built from TRBV29-1 and TRBJ1-1; D is unresolved. Germline CDR1 reads SQVTM; CDR2 reads ANQGSEA. This CDR3 comprises 13 residues. The V gene lost 4 bases and the J gene lost 4 bases, with 13 bases spanning the gap. CDR3 in amino acids: CSVVPGQLTEAFF. CDR3 nucleotide sequence: TGCAGCGTTGTCCCTGGTCAACTCACTGAAGCTTTCTTT.

The chain recombines TRBV5-4 with TRBJ2-3, with D possibly TRBD1 on 5 matching bases. The CDR3 has 13 residues. V was clipped by 4 bases and J by 0 bases, with 6 bases between them. The germline V gene encodes CDR1 SGHNT and CDR2 YYREEE (reference sequence). The CDR3 loop reads CASSQGSTDTQYF. The DNA for the CDR3 is TGTGCCAGCAGCCAGGGTAGCACAGATACGCAGTATTTT.

The V gene is TRBV6-1, the J gene TRBJ1-1, with D maybe TRBD1 (5 bases). Germline V CDR1 and CDR2: MNHNS, SASEGT. This CDR3 has 15 amino acids. V shed 1 base and J shed 0 bases, with 9 bases lying between them. The CDR3 protein is CASSEDGTVNTEAFF. DNA for the CDR3: TGTGCCAGCAGTGAAGATGGGACGGTGAACACTGAAGCTTTCTTT.

This chain connects TRBV28 to TRBJ2-7; D gene ambiguous. V was shortened by 6 bases and J by 2 bases, with 14 bases between the two germline ends. This CDR3 comprises 14 residues. Germline CDR1 MDHEN, CDR2 SYDVKM. CDR3 nucleotide sequence: TGTGCCAGCAGACTCACTTACGCAGCCTACGAGCAGTACTTC. As protein: CASRLTYAAYEQYF.

For this clone: The junction and the germline gene differ at one end; a read error may be behind it. V and J are TRBV14 and TRBJ1-3, with D perhaps TRBD1 (6 bases). The CDR3 covers 15 residues. Germline V gives CDR1 SGHDN, CDR2 FVKESK. The CDR3 nucleotides are TGTGTCAGCAGCCATCGGGGGCTTTATGGAAACACCATATATTTT. Protein sequence: CVSSHRGLYGNTIYF.

The chain has TRBV18 and TRBJ2-3; a possible D gene is TRBD1 (6 bases). The CDR3 has 16 amino acids. Germline CDR1 reads KGHSH; CDR2 reads LQKENI. Between the trimmed V and J ends, which lost 1 base and 0 bases, there was a span of 11 bases. CDR3 sequence: CASSPRQVSSTDTQYF. CDR3 coding DNA: TGTGCCAGCTCACCACGACAGGTCTCTAGCACAGATACGCAGTATTTT. The full variable domain, completed using reference TRBV18 and TRBJ2-3, is NAGVMQNPRHLVRRRGQEARLRCSPMKGHSHVYWYRQLPEEGLKFMVYLQKENIIDESGMPKERFSAEFPKEGPSILRIQQVVRGDSAAYFCASSPRQVSSTDTQYFGPGTRLTVL.

V gene TRBV6-1 combines with J gene TRBJ2-7; 8 bases match TRBD2. J lost 2 bases, V lost 4 bases, and 7 bases had no gene match. The CDR3 loop spans 15 amino acids. The germline gives CDR1 MNHNS, CDR2 SASEGT. The CDR3 loop is CASSGAGTRAYEQYF. The CDR3 DNA sequence: TGTGCCAGCAGTGGCGCCGGGACTAGGGCCTACGAGCAGTACTTC.

The gene calls are TRBV4-2 and TRBJ2-7; 7 nucleotides align to TRBD2. The CDR3 is made up of 15 amino acids. Germline V lookup: CDR1 LGHNA, CDR2 YNFKEQ. The J segment lost 1 base and the V segment lost 4 bases, leaving 7 bases of the junction unmatched. CDR3 sequence: CASSREASGSYEQYF. DNA for the CDR3: TGTGCCAGCAGCCGAGAGGCTAGCGGTTCCTACGAGCAGTACTTC.